These 23 T cell receptor beta chains were all obtained from the same sample, sequenced in a study of blood T cell repertoires in COVID-19. The method was immunoSEQ multiplex PCR; TCRdb's version includes in-frame clones alone and lacks a portion of them. The sample lists roughly 250,000 clones, about 80% seen once, with around 3.5% in the top ten. Sequencing used PBMCs or T cells enriched from blood (not recorded which). The receptors were gathered from a woman aged 40-49 years who had been exposed to COVID-19.

V gene TRBV7-8 combines with J gene TRBJ1-1; TRBD1 agrees at 10 bases. Trimming took 5 bases from V and 1 from J; bases not matched to a gene: 7. Per germline, CDR1 SGHVS and CDR2 FQNEAQ. This CDR3 comprises 16 residues. The CDR3 loop reads CASSLRDRGSNTEAFF. The DNA of the CDR3 is TGTGCCAGCAGCCTCCGGGACAGGGGTTCGAACACTGAAGCTTTCTTT.

The V call is TRBV7-3, the J call TRBJ2-2; no firm D call. Germline assignment: CDR1 SGHTA and CDR2 FQGTGA. V lost 4 bases and J 4 bases, leaving 7 bases between the germline ends. There are 13 residues in the CDR3. The CDR3 region is CASSSPVTGELFF. The CDR3, as DNA: TGTGCCAGCAGCTCCCCGGTCACCGGGGAGCTGTTTTTT.

This sequence joins TRBV6-6 and TRBJ2-3; D is perhaps TRBD2 (6 bases). The V end was cut by 0 bases, the J end by 0 bases, with 10 bases between. Germline values: CDR1 MNHNY, CDR2 SVGAGI (reference sequence). The CDR3 spans 16 residues. CDR3 in amino acids: CASSYSSGSSTDTQYF. CDR3 DNA: TGTGCCAGCAGTTACTCGAGCGGGTCTAGCACAGATACGCAGTATTTT.

The chain joins TRBV14 to TRBJ1-2; TRBD1 agrees at 7 bases. J gave up 9 bases and V 0 bases, and 16 bases lay outside the gene matches. Germline CDR1 is SGHDN and CDR2 is FVKESK. This CDR3 is built from 17 residues. The CDR3 region has the DNA TGTGCCAGCAGCCAAGATCAAGAGGACCGGGACAGCCATCGCTACACCTTC. It translates to CASSQDQEDRDSHRYTF.

The rearrangement uses TRBV9 and TRBJ2-2, with a weak D call TRBD1 (6 bases). CDR1 is SGDLS, CDR2 YYNGEE, per germline. Trimming took 3 bases from V and 2 from J, leaving 14 bases between them. There are 16 residues in the CDR3. The CDR3 protein is CASSDGQILNTGELFF. The CDR3 DNA reads TGTGCCAGCAGCGACGGACAGATTCTCAACACCGGGGAGCTGTTTTTT.

The chain joins TRBV6-5 to TRBJ2-6, with 8 bases aligning to TRBD1. This CDR3 spans 15 amino acids. CDR1 and CDR2 from the germline V gene are MNHEY and SVGAGI. V trimming: 6 bases; J trimming: 1 base; junction bases outside the gene matches: 2. The CDR3 is CASSHRGSGANVLTF. The CDR3, as DNA: TGTGCCAGCAGCCACAGGGGGTCTGGGGCCAACGTCCTGACTTTC.

The chain is built from TRBV11-2 and TRBJ1-2, with 10 bases identical to TRBD1. This CDR3 region has 15 residues. V was clipped by 5 bases and J by 8 bases; unmatched bases: 11. Germline assignment: CDR1 SGHAT and CDR2 FQNNGV. CDR3 residues: CASSLGGTGVYGYTF. The CDR3 bases are TGTGCCAGCAGCCTAGGGGGGACAGGGGTCTACGGCTACACCTTC. The full variable domain, completed using reference TRBV11-2 and TRBJ1-2, is EAGVAQSPRYKIIEKRQSVAFWCNPISGHATLYWYQQILGQGPKLLIQFQNNGVVDDSQLPKDRFSAERLKGVDSTLKIQPAKLEDSAVYLCASSLGGTGVYGYTFGSGTRLTVV.

V is TRBV5-1 and J is TRBJ2-1, with 11 positions matching TRBD2. Unmatched junction bases numbered 1, after V lost 0 bases and J lost 5 bases. CDR1 SGHRS and CDR2 YFSETQ come from the germline V gene. This CDR3 has 15 residues. The CDR3 protein is CASSLVAGGNNEQFF. CDR3 nucleotide sequence: TGCGCCAGCAGCTTGGTAGCGGGGGGGAACAATGAGCAGTTCTTC.

Worth noting for this clone: One end of the junction varies from germline; a read error may be responsible. The rearrangement links TRBV9 to TRBJ1-1; 8 bases are shared with TRBD1. This CDR3 has 13 amino acids. Germline CDR1 SGDLS, CDR2 YYNGEE. Here the CDR3 reads CASSLDPAAGQGF. CDR3 coding DNA: TGTGCCAGCAGCTTAGATCCTGCCGCTGGACAGGGTTTC.

This clone was counted at least ten times. The chain combines TRBV7-2 with TRBJ2-2; 10 nucleotides line up with TRBD1. CDR1 is SGHTA, CDR2 FQGNSA, per germline. V shed 3 bases, J shed 1 base, and the junction held 8 bases outside the gene matches. The CDR3 is made up of 18 amino acids. CDR3 sequence: CASSFPGTGAVNTGELFF. The CDR3 DNA sequence: TGTGCCAGCAGCTTCCCCGGGACAGGGGCCGTGAACACCGGGGAGCTGTTTTTT. Drawing the rest from reference TRBV7-2 and TRBJ2-2, the complete variable domain is GAGVSQSPSNKVTEKGKDVELRCDPISGHTALYWYRQSLGQGLEFLIYFQGNSAPDKSGLPSDRFSAERTGGSVSTLTIQRTQQEDSAVYLCASSFPGTGAVNTGELFFGEGSRLTVL.

The rearrangement uses TRBV28 and TRBJ1-6; TRBD1 might be the D (5 bases). Trimming stripped 7 bases from V and 6 bases from J, with 10 bases between. Germline CDR1 and CDR2: MDHEN and SYDVKM. The CDR3 spans 13 residues. The chain's CDR3 is CASMGLTNSPLHF. CDR3 nucleotides: TGTGCCAGCATGGGACTGACTAATTCACCCCTCCACTTT.

The rearrangement joins TRBV7-6 to TRBJ2-1; 12 bases map to TRBD1. Germline CDR1 SGHVS, CDR2 FNYEAQ. The V gene end was trimmed by 5 bases and the J gene end by 5 bases; junction bases not matched to a gene: 7. The CDR3 covers 16 residues. The CDR3 protein is CASSARGQGAHNEQFF. DNA for the CDR3: TGTGCCAGCAGCGCAAGGGGACAGGGGGCCCACAATGAGCAGTTCTTC. Full variable domain (missing parts from reference TRBV7-6 and TRBJ2-1): GAGVSQSPRYKVTKRGQDVALRCDPISGHVSLYWYRQALGQGPEFLTYFNYEAQQDKSGLPNDRFSAERPEGSISTLTIQRTEQRDSAMYRCASSARGQGAHNEQFFGPGTRLTVL.

The chain is built from TRBV4-1 and TRBJ2-5; D may be TRBD2 (5 bases). CDR1 is MGHRA and CDR2 is YSYEKL in the germline V gene. The CDR3 covers 15 residues. V dropped 2 bases and J dropped 5 bases, with 15 bases sitting between them. CDR3 protein: CASSQLPMTTETQYF. The CDR3 DNA reads TGCGCCAGCAGCCAACTCCCCATGACTACGGAGACCCAGTACTTC.

The genes are TRBV5-4 and TRBJ1-2; 7 nucleotides line up with TRBD1. Unmatched junction bases numbered 6, after V lost 4 bases and J lost 6 bases. Germline loops: CDR1 SGHNT, CDR2 YYREEE (reference sequence). The CDR3 length is 13 residues. The chain's CDR3 is CASSLQGKHGYTF. CDR3 in DNA: TGTGCCAGCAGCCTACAGGGGAAGCATGGCTACACCTTC.

The chain joins TRBV27 to TRBJ1-4; D is perhaps TRBD1 (6 bases). Germline CDR1 reads MNHEY; CDR2 reads SMNVEV (reference sequence). V lost 4 bases, J lost 7 bases, and 16 bases lay in between. The CDR3 runs 15 residues. CDR3 loop: CASSSLRGYGEKLFF. CDR3 in DNA: TGTGCCAGCAGTTCTCTGAGGGGGTACGGTGAAAAACTGTTTTTT.

V and J are TRBV2 and TRBJ1-6, with D possibly matching TRBD1 (5 bases). V shed 1 base and J shed 10 bases, with 11 bases lying between them. The length of the CDR3 is 14 residues. From germline, CDR1 is SNHLY and CDR2 FYNNEI. The CDR3 DNA follows: TGTGCCAGCAGTGAAGGGGGGGGAAAGTCACCCCTCCACTTT. Translated, it gives CASSEGGGKSPLHF.

The chain uses TRBV7-9 and TRBJ1-1; D unresolved. Germline V gene lookup returns CDR1 SEHNR and CDR2 FQNEAQ (reference sequence). There are 13 residues in the CDR3. V was pared by 2 bases and J by 1 base, with 5 bases between. CDR3 sequence (DNA): TGTGCCAGCAGCTTAATGGCGAACACTGAAGCTTTCTTT. Protein: CASSLMANTEAFF. Full variable domain (missing parts from reference TRBV7-9 and TRBJ1-1): DTGVSQNPRHKITKRGQNVTFRCDPISEHNRLYWYRQTLGQGPEFLTYFQNEAQLEKSRLLSDRFSAERPKGSFSTLEIQRTEQGDSAMYLCASSLMANTEAFFGQGTRLTVV.

As for this clone: Being one base from a much bigger clone, this may be a read error. The sample contains more than one DNA sequence encoding this CDR3. The V and J genes are TRBV7-9 and TRBJ2-1, with TRBD2 identical over 7 bases. CDR1 is SEHNR and CDR2 is FQNEAQ in the germline V gene (reference sequence). V lost 5 bases and J lost 6; bases outside the gene matches: 4. The CDR3 extends over 13 amino acids. Here the CDR3 DNA reads TGTGCCAGCAGCCGGGGGGTGGGCAATGAGCAGTTCTTC. It is translated as CASSRGVGNEQFF.

This clone was detected a few times. The chain couples TRBV18 to TRBJ2-1, with 13 bases fitting TRBD2. The length of the CDR3 is 15 residues. V shed 3 bases, J shed 8 bases, and the junction held 4 bases outside the gene matches. Germline values: CDR1 KGHSH, CDR2 LQKENI. CDR3 coding DNA: TGTGCCAGCTCACCGGGACTAGCGGGGTTCGATGAGCAGTTCTTC. This codes for CASSPGLAGFDEQFF.

The chain recombines TRBV19 with TRBJ2-3; TRBD1 matches at 7 bases. The CDR3 has 14 residues. V lost 3 bases, J lost 4 bases, and 4 bases stayed unmatched. CDR1 and CDR2 (germline): LNHDA, SQIVND (reference sequence). The CDR3 reads CASSIGQGADTQYF. The CDR3 DNA is TGTGCCAGTAGTATCGGGCAGGGGGCAGATACGCAGTATTTT. Full variable domain (outside the CDR3, taken from reference TRBV19 and TRBJ2-3): DGGITQSPKYLFRKEGQNVTLSCEQNLNHDAMYWYRQDPGQGLRLIYYSQIVNDFQKGDIAEGYSVSREKKESFPLTVTSAQKNPTAFYLCASSIGQGADTQYFGPGTRLTVL.

The rearrangement uses TRBV5-1 and TRBJ2-1, with 13 bases lining up with TRBD2. V trimming: 4 bases; J trimming: 8 bases; junction bases outside the gene matches: 12. The germline V gene encodes CDR1 SGHRS and CDR2 YFSETQ. This CDR3 has 17 residues. The chain's CDR3 is CASSLRTSGGLGDEQFF. CDR3 in DNA: TGCGCCAGCAGCCTACGGACTAGCGGGGGCCTAGGGGATGAGCAGTTCTTC.

The V and J genes are TRBV4-2 and TRBJ2-7; 12 bases are shared with TRBD1. With V trimmed by 3 bases and J by 2 bases, 5 bases remained unmatched. The CDR3 spans 16 residues. CDR1 and CDR2 (germline): LGHNA, YNFKEQ. The CDR3 region is CASSHPRDRGPYEQYF. In nucleotides, the CDR3 is TGTGCCAGCAGCCATCCCCGGGACAGGGGGCCCTACGAGCAGTACTTC.

This clone has just a few counts. This sequence joins TRBV11-1 and TRBJ1-1; D possibly corresponds to TRBD1 (5 bases). This CDR3 region has 15 residues. Germline CDR1 and CDR2: SGHAT and FQDESV (reference sequence). V was cut by 4 bases and J by 4 bases, with 16 bases left in between. The CDR3 region has the DNA TGTGCCAGCAGCTCTCAAGCGGCCGGGGGCACTGAAGCTTTCTTT. Its translation is CASSSQAAGGTEAFF.